Detailed here is one T cell receptor (beta chain). This entry belongs to a study of T-cell reconstitution after alpha-beta-depleted transplantation in children. Molecular barcoding with unique molecular identifiers was used for the TCRbeta library. TCRdb used MiXCR to reprocess the PCR reads, holding one entry per CDR3 protein. The sample includes 350,000 to 400,000 distinct CDR3 sequences, roughly 22% of them seen just once. The length of the CDR3 is 16 residues. The germline CDR1 and CDR2 sequences are MNHEY and SMNVEV (reference sequence). Trimming took off 3 bases at V and 10 bases at J, with 22 bases between the two ends.

This clonotype originated in a human donor who donated a stem cell graft to a child with acute myeloid leukemia. The chain carries TRBV27 and TRBJ2-1, with D perhaps TRBD1 (6 bases). The sequencing used PBMCs from the stem cell graft donor, collected from the stem cell graft. In nucleotides, the CDR3 is TGTGCCAGCAGTTTTTCGGGACCCAGGGGATTTTTCGAGCAGTTCTTC. Its translation is CASSFSGPRGFFEQFF.